The rows below give T cell receptor beta chains drawn from one sample of a study of memory CD4+ T cells and cytomegalovirus serostatus. This table comes from immunoSEQ multiplex PCR, and its TCRdb copy is limited to in-frame clones, with some not included. In the table there are 55,000 or so clones, around 83% of which are singletons. Sequencing was performed on memory CD4+ T cells from blood. All receptors derive from an adult in good health and CMV-seropositive. The CDR3 runs from the conserved cysteine through the conserved F or W. D genes are given only for firm matches. Clone size, where shown, is once, few, many, or a class for clones that have expanded.

CDR3aa: CASSSGGEKSNYGYTF
CDR3nt: TGTGCCAGCAGCTCAGGGGGTGAAAAATCGAACTATGGCTACACCTTC
j_gene: TRBJ1-2
v_gene: TRBV7-2
d_gene: TRBD1
abundance: .

CDR3aa: CASSGTGTGAKGEQFF
CDR3nt: TGCGCCAGCAGCGGCACCGGGACAGGGGCTAAGGGTGAGCAGTTCTTC
j_gene: TRBJ2-1
v_gene: TRBV5-1
d_gene: TRBD1
abundance: .

CDR3aa: CASSPTGGAGELFF
CDR3nt: TGTGCCAGCAGTCCGACAGGGGGAGCCGGGGAGCTGTTTTTT
j_gene: TRBJ2-2
v_gene: TRBV2
d_gene: TRBD1
abundance: .

CDR3aa: CASSLVRGGTDTQYF
CDR3nt: TGTGCCAGCAGCTTAGTTCGAGGGGGCACAGATACGCAGTATTTT
j_gene: TRBJ2-3
v_gene: TRBV11-2
d_gene: .
abundance: .

CDR3aa: CASSLAGFGTEAFF
CDR3nt: TGTGCCAGCAGCTTAGCAGGGTTTGGGACTGAAGCTTTCTTT
j_gene: TRBJ1-1
v_gene: TRBV7-6
d_gene: .
abundance: .

CDR3aa: CASSRAGGPHEQYF
CDR3nt: TGTGCCAGTAGTAGGGCGGGAGGGCCGCACGAGCAGTACTTC
j_gene: TRBJ2-7
v_gene: TRBV19
d_gene: TRBD2
abundance: .

CDR3aa: CASSLRGGGYEQYF
CDR3nt: TGTGCCAGCAGCTTAAGGGGCGGGGGCTACGAGCAGTACTTC
j_gene: TRBJ2-7
v_gene: TRBV7-9
d_gene: TRBD2
abundance: .

CDR3aa: CATSTSFFKEQFF
CDR3nt: TGTGCCACCAGCACTTCCTTTTTCAAGGAGCAGTTCTTC
j_gene: TRBJ2-1
v_gene: TRBV15
d_gene: .
abundance: .

CDR3aa: CASSPNNAGFNEQFF
CDR3nt: TGTGCCAGCAGCCCTAACAACGCGGGGTTCAATGAGCAGTTCTTC
j_gene: TRBJ2-1
v_gene: TRBV7-2
d_gene: .
abundance: .

CDR3aa: CASSDNEVGYTF
CDR3nt: TGTGCCAGCAGTGATAATGAGGTTGGCTACACCTTC
j_gene: TRBJ1-2
v_gene: TRBV6-1
d_gene: .
abundance: .

CDR3aa: CASNPGRNNSPLHF
CDR3nt: TGTGCCAGCAATCCCGGACGGAATAATTCACCCCTCCACTTT
j_gene: TRBJ1-6
v_gene: TRBV27
d_gene: .
abundance: .

CDR3aa: CSVETDSGANVLTF
CDR3nt: TGCAGCGTTGAAACGGACTCTGGGGCCAACGTCCTGACTTTC
j_gene: TRBJ2-6
v_gene: TRBV29-1
d_gene: .
abundance: few

CDR3aa: CAWSAGDRPNQPQHF
CDR3nt: TGTGCCTGGAGTGCCGGTGACAGGCCCAATCAGCCCCAGCATTTT
j_gene: TRBJ1-5
v_gene: TRBV30
d_gene: .
abundance: .

CDR3aa: CASSRDVGNSPLHF
CDR3nt: TGTGCCAGCAGCCGGGACGTAGGGAATTCACCCCTCCACTTT
j_gene: TRBJ1-6
v_gene: TRBV7-9
d_gene: .
abundance: .

CDR3aa: CSAISSCEQYF
CDR3nt: TGCAGTGCGATTTCTTCCTGCGAGCAGTACTTC
j_gene: TRBJ2-7
v_gene: TRBV20-1
d_gene: .
abundance: .

CDR3aa: CASMGRGRGKQSYNEQFF
CDR3nt: TGTGCCAGTATGGGGAGAGGCCGAGGGAAACAATCCTACAATGAGCAGTTCTTC
j_gene: TRBJ2-1
v_gene: TRBV19
d_gene: .
abundance: .

CDR3aa: CASSPERSLYNEQFF
CDR3nt: TGTGCCAGCAGCCCGGAAAGGTCCCTCTACAATGAGCAGTTCTTC
j_gene: TRBJ2-1
v_gene: TRBV7-8
d_gene: .
abundance: .

CDR3aa: CASSLRRKGEAFF
CDR3nt: TGTGCCAGCAGCTTAAGAAGGAAGGGTGAAGCTTTCTTT
j_gene: TRBJ1-1
v_gene: TRBV13
d_gene: .
abundance: .

CDR3aa: CAWNRVTDTQYF
CDR3nt: TGTGCCTGGAACAGGGTTACAGATACGCAGTATTTT
j_gene: TRBJ2-3
v_gene: TRBV30
d_gene: .
abundance: once

CDR3aa: CSGSKTGLTGELFF
CDR3nt: TGCAGCGGCTCTAAGACAGGGCTCACCGGGGAGCTGTTTTTT
j_gene: TRBJ2-2
v_gene: TRBV29-1
d_gene: TRBD1
abundance: .

CDR3aa: CASSTGQGYEQYF
CDR3nt: TGTGCCAGCAGCACCGGACAGGGCTACGAGCAGTACTTC
j_gene: TRBJ2-7
v_gene: TRBV5-6
d_gene: TRBD1
abundance: .

CDR3aa: CATSPGTGAYGYTF
CDR3nt: TGTGCCACCAGCCCGGGGACAGGGGCCTATGGCTACACCTTC
j_gene: TRBJ1-2
v_gene: TRBV15
d_gene: TRBD1
abundance: .

CDR3aa: CASSPGQGNYGYTF
CDR3nt: TGTGCCAGCAGCCCCGGACAGGGGAACTATGGCTACACCTTC
j_gene: TRBJ1-2
v_gene: TRBV9
d_gene: TRBD1
abundance: .

CDR3aa: CASGGGQGLNEQYF
CDR3nt: TGTGCCAGCGGGGGGGGACAGGGTCTAAACGAGCAGTACTTC
j_gene: TRBJ2-7
v_gene: TRBV6-1
d_gene: TRBD1
abundance: .

CDR3aa: CASRTGGYQPQHF
CDR3nt: TGTGCCAGCAGGACAGGGGGTTATCAGCCCCAGCATTTT
j_gene: TRBJ1-5
v_gene: TRBV2
d_gene: TRBD1
abundance: .

CDR3aa: CASSLDRGPYEQYF
CDR3nt: TGTGCCAGCAGCCTTGACAGGGGACCCTACGAGCAGTACTTC
j_gene: TRBJ2-7
v_gene: TRBV7-6
d_gene: TRBD1
abundance: .

CDR3aa: CASSPGGAQNTEAFF
CDR3nt: TGCGCCAGCAGCCCTGGGGGGGCGCAGAACACTGAAGCTTTCTTT
j_gene: TRBJ1-1
v_gene: TRBV5-1
d_gene: .
abundance: .

CDR3aa: CASSMLGQRQSMNTEAFF
CDR3nt: TGTGCCAGTAGTATGCTCGGGCAGCGTCAGTCCATGAACACTGAAGCTTTCTTT
j_gene: TRBJ1-1
v_gene: TRBV19
d_gene: .
abundance: .

CDR3aa: CSALTGVVYTF
CDR3nt: TGCAGCGCCCTGACAGGGGTCGTCTACACCTTC
j_gene: TRBJ1-2
v_gene: TRBV29-1
d_gene: TRBD1
abundance: .

CDR3aa: CATSREGGVGANVLTF
CDR3nt: TGTGCCACCAGCAGAGAAGGTGGGGTCGGGGCCAACGTCCTGACTTTT
j_gene: TRBJ2-6
v_gene: TRBV15
d_gene: .
abundance: .

CDR3aa: CASSQNPGNQPQHF
CDR3nt: TGTGCCAGCAGTCAGAACCCGGGCAATCAGCCCCAGCATTTT
j_gene: TRBJ1-5
v_gene: TRBV2
d_gene: .
abundance: .

CDR3aa: CSGTRGSGEAFF
CDR3nt: TGCAGCGGAACCAGGGGGAGCGGTGAAGCTTTCTTT
j_gene: TRBJ1-1
v_gene: TRBV29-1
d_gene: TRBD1
abundance: once

CDR3aa: CASTGALSETQYF
CDR3nt: TGCGCCAGCACCGGGGCCCTCTCGGAGACCCAGTACTTC
j_gene: TRBJ2-5
v_gene: TRBV10-2
d_gene: .
abundance: once

CDR3aa: CASSPGGASNQPQHF
CDR3nt: TGTGCCAGCAGCCCCGGGGGGGCCAGCAATCAGCCCCAGCATTTT
j_gene: TRBJ1-5
v_gene: TRBV7-2
d_gene: .
abundance: .

CDR3aa: CASSRGTSGGGNEQFF
CDR3nt: TGTGCCAGCAGCCGAGGGACTAGCGGGGGGGGCAATGAGCAGTTCTTC
j_gene: TRBJ2-1
v_gene: TRBV11-2
d_gene: TRBD2
abundance: .

CDR3aa: CASSQGQGAGTQYF
CDR3nt: TGTGCTAGCAGTCAAGGACAGGGGGCCGGGACCCAGTACTTC
j_gene: TRBJ2-5
v_gene: TRBV7-7
d_gene: TRBD1
abundance: .

CDR3aa: CSVGAGLANEQFF
CDR3nt: TGCAGCGTTGGGGCAGGGTTAGCCAATGAGCAGTTCTTC
j_gene: TRBJ2-1
v_gene: TRBV29-1
d_gene: .
abundance: .

CDR3aa: CSGEGGISYNEQFF
CDR3nt: TGCAGCGGTGAAGGGGGGATCTCCTACAATGAGCAGTTCTTC
j_gene: TRBJ2-1
v_gene: TRBV29-1
d_gene: .
abundance: .